What follows describes a single T cell receptor (beta chain). No antigen is known for it. The length of the CDR3 is 15 residues. Per germline, CDR1 SNHLY and CDR2 FYNNEI. Deletions cut 6 bases from V and 0 bases from J, with 9 bases between. This entry belongs to a study of OX40 agonist ivuxolimab in advanced cancers. The data were produced by immunoSEQ multiplex PCR, yet TCRdb's version contains in-frame clones alone and is incomplete. The sample contains roughly 60,000 clones, roughly 90% of which appear only once. Overall study findings and caveats: CD8+ T cells (on average) carried more expanded clones than CD4+ T cells. CD4+ and CD8+ T cells in blood underwent clonal expansion by week 6 at 0.1 to 3.0 mg/kg.

Autoimmune disease history or systemic immunosuppression was exclusionary. This sequence originates from an adult with an advanced solid tumor such as melanoma, head and neck, liver or kidney cancer. This sequence joins TRBV2 and TRBJ2-6; tentatively, D is TRBD1 (5 bases). The input for sequencing was CD4+ or CD8+ T cells sorted from blood, taken in a trial of the OX40 agonist ivuxolimab. CDR3: CASRARDSGANVLTF. The CDR3 region has the DNA TGTGCCAGCAGGGCCAGGGACTCTGGGGCCAACGTCCTGACTTTC.